Below, 28 T cell receptor beta chains from the same sample are listed, as sequenced in a study of human T cells and chemical hapten exposure. Indicated time point: patch test 3, about 24 weeks after DPC sensitization. Treatment in this sample: therapeutic diphenylcyclopropenone sensitization with weekly scalp DPC. TCRdb re-analysed the RACE reads in MiXCR, keeping a single row per CDR3 protein. The repertoire consists of 150,000 to 200,000 distinct CDR3 sequences, with under 25% occurring once and the leading ten covering approximately 2.3%. The sample here was whole blood, taken in connection with sensitization to the hapten diphenylcyclopropenone (DPC). Receptor source: a woman aged 40 to 50 with alopecia areata. Some clones in this sample may be carry-over from other donors' samples.

V is TRBV13 and J is TRBJ1-4; D is perhaps TRBD1 (6 bases). V shed 6 bases and J shed 4 bases, with 12 bases lying between them. Germline V lookup: CDR1 PRHDT, CDR2 FYEKMQ (reference sequence). The CDR3 totals 14 residues. CDR3 coding DNA: TGTGCCAGCAGGGAAAAGGGGGGTAATGAAAAACTGTTTTTT. It codes for CASREKGGNEKLFF.

The rearrangement joins TRBV11-2 to TRBJ2-7; D not resolved. Trimming pared 5 bases from V and 2 bases from J, leaving 25 bases between. The CDR3 runs 18 residues. Germline V lookup: CDR1 SGHAT, CDR2 FQNNGV. CDR3 in DNA: TGTGCCAGCAGCCCCCCTAATAGTGGGATGTCTGTCGCCTACGAGCAGTACTTC. It translates to CASSPPNSGMSVAYEQYF.

This clonotype was observed a few times. CDR3: CASSTLGSPLHF. CDR3 sequence (DNA): TGTGCCAGCAGTACCCTTGGTTCACCCCTCCACTTT. This chain uses TRBV12-3 or TRBV12-4 with TRBJ1-6; no definite D call. Trimming removed 5 bases at V and 9 bases at J, with 8 bases between. The CDR3 has 12 residues.

V gene TRBV18 combines with J gene TRBJ2-7, with D perhaps matching TRBD1 (6 bases). The germline CDR1 and CDR2 sequences are KGHSH and LQKENI. This CDR3 comprises 13 residues. V lost 5 bases and J 7 bases, leaving 15 bases between the germline ends. The CDR3 DNA follows: TGTGCCAGCTCATCACAGGGATCTGTGGAGCAGTACTTC. Translating it yields CASSSQGSVEQYF.

This clonotype was detected only a few times. The genes are TRBV12-2 and TRBJ2-1; the D segment call TRBD1 is taken from the table without a DNA check. TRBV12-2 is designated a pseudogene. The CDR3 runs to 18 residues. The CDR3 coding sequence is TGTGCAAGTCGCTTTGACAAGGACCGGGACCGCGGCGGGCATGAGCAGTTCTTC. Translating it yields CASRFDKDRDRGGHEQFF.

This clonotype appeared a few times. This chain connects TRBV7-9 to TRBJ2-7; no clear D gene. CDR1 and CDR2 (germline): SEHNR, FQNEAQ (reference sequence). Trimming cost V 1 base and J 2 bases, with 9 bases left between them. The CDR3 has 14 residues. The CDR3 bases are TGTGCCAGCAGCTTAGGGAGTACACCCTACGAGCAGTACTTC. Translation: CASSLGSTPYEQYF.

This clonotype appeared a few times. The chain has TRBV28 and TRBJ2-7; the match to TRBD2 covers 7 bases. The CDR3 loop spans 15 amino acids. V shed 6 bases, J shed 5 bases, and the junction held 13 bases outside the gene matches. In germline, CDR1 is MDHEN, CDR2 SYDVKM. CDR3 sequence (DNA): TGTGCCAGCAGACCTCCGGAACTAGCGTACCACGAGCAGTACTTC. Its translation is CASRPPELAYHEQYF.

Details on this clonotype: Its ends do not fully match the called genes, so a read error is possible. The rearrangement links TRBV7-2 to TRBJ2-5; TRBD1 is a possible D gene (6 bases). Germline CDR1 and CDR2: SGHTA and FQGNSA. The CDR3 runs to 14 residues. The CDR3 sequence: CASSFFRVRDTRHF. DNA for the CDR3: TGTGCCAGCAGCTTCTTCCGTGTCCGGGACACTCGTCACTTC.

This clonotype showed up just a few times. The chain carries TRBV6-1 and TRBJ2-1, with 7 nucleotides matching TRBD2. There are 13 residues in the CDR3. V lost 8 bases to trimming and J lost 1 base; unmatched junction nucleotides: 2. The V gene's germline CDR1 is MNHNS and CDR2 SASEGT. The CDR3 is CASGRESYNEQFF. CDR3 sequence (DNA): TGTGCCAGCGGGCGGGAGTCCTACAATGAGCAGTTCTTC.

Only a few counts were recorded for this clonotype. The gene calls are TRBV5-1 and TRBJ2-3; no clear D. Deletions cut 1 base from V and 0 bases from J, with 12 bases between. This CDR3 spans 16 amino acids. Per the germline V gene, CDR1 is SGHRS and CDR2 is YFSETQ. The CDR3 loop is CASSLLAVPSTDTQYF. The CDR3 coding sequence is TGCGCCAGCAGCTTGTTAGCTGTTCCTAGCACAGATACGCAGTATTTT.

This clonotype turned up a few times. The gene calls are TRBV29-1 and TRBJ2-3; possibly TRBD2 for D (7 bases). The CDR3 runs 15 residues. Germline V CDR1 and CDR2: SQVTM, ANQGSEA. Trimming shortened V by 4 bases and J by 6 bases, and 20 bases separated the two germline ends. The CDR3 bases are TGCAGCGTTGGGGGGCTAGCGCCCGGGGGGGATACGCAGTATTTT. Encoded protein: CSVGGLAPGGDTQYF.

The chain couples TRBV29-1 to TRBJ2-5, with 9 bases fitting TRBD1. Trimming cost V 2 bases and J 5 bases; bases outside gene matches: 9. The germline V gene has CDR1 SQVTM and CDR2 ANQGSEA. The CDR3 length is 15 residues. This chain's CDR3 is CSVEPPGQGWETQYF. CDR3 sequence (DNA): TGCAGCGTTGAACCTCCGGGACAGGGTTGGGAGACCCAGTACTTC.

The chain combines TRBV20-1 with TRBJ1-5, with D tentatively TRBD1 (6 bases). In germline, CDR1 is DFQATT, CDR2 SNEGSKA (reference sequence). V dropped 0 bases and J dropped 1 base, with 10 bases sitting between them. The CDR3 spans 15 residues. CDR3 in amino acids: CSAREPRGSNQPQHF. As DNA, the CDR3 is TGCAGTGCTAGAGAACCCAGGGGAAGCAATCAGCCCCAGCATTTT.

This clonotype came up a few times. V gene TRBV6-7 combines with J gene TRBJ2-2, with TRBD1 identical over 7 bases. TRBV6-7 is reported as an ORF; its role is uncertain. The CDR3 has 16 amino acids. V was pared by 8 bases and J by 0 bases, with 9 bases of the junction left unmatched. CDR3 nucleotides: TGTGCCAGCCGGATATCGACAGGGACGAACACCGGGGAGCTGTTTTTT. Amino acids: CASRISTGTNTGELFF.

The genes are TRBV29-1 and TRBJ2-1; 13 bases map to TRBD2. CDR1 and CDR2 from the germline V gene are SQVTM and ANQGSEA. The CDR3 consists of 14 residues. Unmatched junction bases numbered 7, after V lost 7 bases and J lost 7 bases. In DNA, the CDR3 is TGCAGCGCCCTGACTAGCGGGAGGTCAAATGAGCAGTTCTTC. Translation gives CSALTSGRSNEQFF.

The V and J genes are TRBV30 and TRBJ2-1, with 7 bases that match TRBD1. The J segment lost 4 bases and the V segment lost 3 bases, leaving 3 bases of the junction unmatched. The CDR3 runs to 13 residues. Germline assignment: CDR1 GTSNPN and CDR2 SVGIG (reference sequence). For the CDR3, the DNA is TGTGCCTGGAGGCCAGGGGGATACAATGAGCAGTTCTTC. It is translated as CAWRPGGYNEQFF.

This sequence joins TRBV20-1 and TRBJ2-1; 9 nucleotides line up with TRBD1. Germline CDR1 DFQATT, CDR2 SNEGSKA (reference sequence). J gave up 6 bases and V 6 bases, and 9 bases lay outside the gene matches. This CDR3 comprises 14 residues. As DNA, the CDR3 is TGCAGTGCGGGACAGGGTCCCACCTTCAATGAGCAGTTCTTC. The encoded protein is CSAGQGPTFNEQFF.

This clonotype showed up just a few times. This chain joins TRBV29-1 and TRBJ1-2; D is unresolved. Trimming removed 4 bases from V and 2 bases from J, with 8 bases in between. The CDR3 spans 12 residues. The germline V gene has CDR1 SQVTM and CDR2 ANQGSEA. In nucleotides, the CDR3 is TGCAGCGTTGGTCGGCAGAACTATGGCTACACCTTC. It translates to CSVGRQNYGYTF.

The chain joins TRBV6-1 to TRBJ2-2, with D possibly being TRBD1 (6 bases). The CDR3 sequence is 15 residues long. V was clipped by 6 bases and J by 6 bases, with 17 bases between them. The germline CDR1 and CDR2 sequences are MNHNS and SASEGT. In DNA, the CDR3 is TGTGCCAGCAGAGTTGGGGGCAGGGGCCCCGGGGAGCTGTTTTTT. It codes for CASRVGGRGPGELFF.

This clonotype was picked up a small number of times. As DNA, the CDR3 is TGTGCCAGCAGTGGAACAGGACAGAATGGCTACACCTTC. This codes for CASSGTGQNGYTF. The genes are TRBV2 and TRBJ1-2; possibly TRBD1 for D (6 bases). Trimming removed 4 bases from V and 6 bases from J, with 12 bases in between. Germline values: CDR1 SNHLY, CDR2 FYNNEI. The CDR3 covers 13 residues.

Notes on this clonotype: At one end the junction does not follow the germline gene, possibly because of a read error. CDR3 DNA: TGTGCTAGCAGCCGGGACTTCCAAGAGACCCAGTACTTC. Translated: CASSRDFQETQYF. V usage is TRBV7-7 and J usage is TRBJ2-5, with TRBD2 as a possible D gene (6 bases). The CDR3 has 13 amino acids. Germline-derived CDR1 and CDR2 are SSHAT and FNYEAQ (reference sequence).

This clonotype was recorded at least ten times. This chain connects TRBV12-3 or TRBV12-4 to TRBJ2-7; D not certain. The CDR3 length is 15 residues. Trimming stripped 5 bases from V and 0 bases from J, with 14 bases between. The CDR3 sequence: CASSLWTLSSYEQYF. The CDR3 DNA reads as TGTGCCAGCAGTCTTTGGACCCTAAGCTCCTACGAGCAGTACTTC.

The CDR3 protein is CASSPGTAGNTIYF. CDR3 in DNA: TGTGCCAGCAGCCCCGGGACAGCCGGAAACACCATATATTTT. This rearrangement joins TRBV6-6 to TRBJ1-3; TRBD1 matches at 7 bases. Germline-derived CDR1 and CDR2 are MNHNY and SVGAGI (reference sequence). This CDR3 comprises 14 residues. J lost 4 bases, V lost 6 bases, and 6 bases had no gene match.

In this sample, this clonotype turned up many times. The V and J genes are TRBV20-1 and TRBJ2-3, with D hard to call. V gave up 0 bases and J gave up 7 bases, with 17 bases separating them. Germline-derived CDR1 and CDR2 are DFQATT and SNEGSKA (reference sequence). The CDR3 has 15 amino acids. CDR3 in amino acids: CSARDTQREVHTQYF. CDR3 in DNA: TGCAGTGCTAGAGATACCCAGCGCGAGGTCCATACGCAGTATTTT.

The chain combines TRBV30 with TRBJ2-7; possibly TRBD2 for D (5 bases). Germline CDR1 reads GTSNPN; CDR2 reads SVGIG (reference sequence). CDR3 size: 12 residues. Trimming pared 0 bases from V and 5 bases from J, leaving 8 bases between. The CDR3 DNA reads as TGTGCCTGGAGTGTACTCGGGGACGAGCAGTACTTC. Its protein is CAWSVLGDEQYF.

This clonotype was detected only a few times. In DNA form, the CDR3 reads TGCAGTGCTAGGGCCCAGGGGACCGATGGCTACACCTTC. Its protein is CSARAQGTDGYTF. The chain has TRBV20-1 and TRBJ1-2; possibly TRBD1 for D (6 bases). CDR1 is DFQATT, CDR2 SNEGSKA, per germline (reference sequence). This CDR3 region has 13 residues. The V end lost 3 bases, the J end lost 6 bases, and 14 bases lay between the germline ends.

This sequence joins TRBV10-3 and TRBJ2-1; D is undetermined. The CDR3 runs 14 residues. CDR1 is ENHRY, CDR2 SYGVKD, per germline. Trimming left V 4 bases short and J 2 bases short, with 9 bases between. CDR3 nucleotide sequence: TGTGCCATCAGTGCGGAGACACCCTACAATGAGCAGTTCTTC. Its protein is CAISAETPYNEQFF.

This clonotype was seen more than once but under ten times. This sequence joins TRBV6-5 and TRBJ1-1; D unclear. V lost 6 bases and J lost 0, with 8 bases in between. CDR1 and CDR2 (germline): MNHEY, SVGAGI. The CDR3 contains 13 residues. CDR3 loop: CASSRRMNTEAFF. The CDR3 nucleotides are TGTGCCAGCAGCCGCCGTATGAACACTGAAGCTTTCTTT.